Sequencing of this T cell receptor (beta chain) was carried out in a study of blood T cells in healthy people across ages. The CDR3 has 17 residues. The ends lost 0 bases at V and 8 bases at J; junction bases unmatched: 15. Germline CDR1 reads MGHRA; CDR2 reads YSYEKL. Donor samples were obtained from healthy Caucasian individuals from Russia, aged 6 to 90. Combining a sample-barcoded 5' primer with a J-beta primer mix, a second PCR ran for roughly 6 to 12 cycles. In TCRdb, the 5' RACE reads were re-called with MiXCR into one record per CDR3 protein. The table has some 790,000 distinct CDR3 sequences, more than 25% seen once. This clonotype occurred a few times.

The chain uses TRBV4-1 and TRBJ1-2; 7 bases are shared with TRBD1. The TCR was taken from a woman over 75 in good health. Sequencing was done on a sample of blood. The CDR3 reads CASSQDSTGQASRGYTF. CDR3 bases: TGCGCCAGCAGCCAAGATTCAACAGGACAGGCGTCAAGGGGCTACACCTTC.